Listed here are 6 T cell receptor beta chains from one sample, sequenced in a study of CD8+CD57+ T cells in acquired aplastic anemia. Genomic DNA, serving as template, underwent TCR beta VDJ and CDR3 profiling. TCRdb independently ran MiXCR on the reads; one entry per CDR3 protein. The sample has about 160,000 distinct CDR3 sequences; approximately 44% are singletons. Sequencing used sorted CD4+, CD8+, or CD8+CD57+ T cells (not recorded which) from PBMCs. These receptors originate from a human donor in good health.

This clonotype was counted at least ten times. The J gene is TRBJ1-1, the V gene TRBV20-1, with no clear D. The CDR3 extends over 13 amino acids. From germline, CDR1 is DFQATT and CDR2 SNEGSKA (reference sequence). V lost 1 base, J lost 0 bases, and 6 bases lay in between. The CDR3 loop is CSARVRVNTEAFF. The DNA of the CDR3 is TGCAGTGCTAGAGTGCGGGTGAACACTGAAGCTTTCTTT.

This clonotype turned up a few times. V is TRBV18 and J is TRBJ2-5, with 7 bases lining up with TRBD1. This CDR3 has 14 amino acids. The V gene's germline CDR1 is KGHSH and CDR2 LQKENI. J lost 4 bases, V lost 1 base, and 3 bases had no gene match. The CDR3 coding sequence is TGTGCCAGCTCACCACGGCCAGGGGGAGAGACCCAGTACTTC. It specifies CASSPRPGGETQYF. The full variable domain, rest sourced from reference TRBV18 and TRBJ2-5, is NAGVMQNPRHLVRRRGQEARLRCSPMKGHSHVYWYRQLPEEGLKFMVYLQKENIIDESGMPKERFSAEFPKEGPSILRIQQVVRGDSAAYFCASSPRPGGETQYFGPGTRLLVL.

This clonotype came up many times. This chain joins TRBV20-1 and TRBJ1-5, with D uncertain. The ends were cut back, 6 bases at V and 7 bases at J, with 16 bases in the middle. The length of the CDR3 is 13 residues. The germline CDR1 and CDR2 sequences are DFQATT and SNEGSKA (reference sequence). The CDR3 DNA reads TGCAGTGCGGGAGGATCGGAGAGACAGCCCCAGCATTTT. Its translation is CSAGGSERQPQHF.

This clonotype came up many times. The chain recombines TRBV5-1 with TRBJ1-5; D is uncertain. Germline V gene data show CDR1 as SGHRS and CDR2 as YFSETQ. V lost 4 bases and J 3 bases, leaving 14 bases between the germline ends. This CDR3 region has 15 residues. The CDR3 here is CASSQAAGPNQPQHF. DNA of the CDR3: TGCGCCAGCAGCCAGGCGGCGGGTCCCAATCAGCCCCAGCATTTT.

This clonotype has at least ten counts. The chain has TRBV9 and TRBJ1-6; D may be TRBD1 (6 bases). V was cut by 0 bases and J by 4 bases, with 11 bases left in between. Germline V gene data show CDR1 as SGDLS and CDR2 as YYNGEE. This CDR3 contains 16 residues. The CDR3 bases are TGTGCCAGCAGCGTAGGCCCAGGGGCGTATAATTCACCCCTCCACTTT. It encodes CASSVGPGAYNSPLHF.

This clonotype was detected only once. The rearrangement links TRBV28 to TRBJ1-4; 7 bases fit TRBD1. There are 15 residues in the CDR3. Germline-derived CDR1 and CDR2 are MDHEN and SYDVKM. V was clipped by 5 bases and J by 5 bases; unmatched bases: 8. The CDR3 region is CASSRRDRQNEKLFF. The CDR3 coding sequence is TGTGCCAGCAGTCGAAGGGACAGACAGAATGAAAAACTGTTTTTT.